Sequencing of this T cell receptor (beta chain) was carried out in a study of cytomegalovirus exposure and HLA in healthy donors. Primers for the PCR totalled 60 Vbeta and 13 Jbeta. Sequenced by immunoSEQ multiplex PCR; TCRdb stores in-frame clones only, minus some. The table records 150,000 to 200,000 clones, over 80% of them present only once. Trimming took 1 base from V and 2 from J, leaving 11 bases between them. This CDR3 has 15 residues. The germline gives CDR1 MGHDK, CDR2 SYGVNS. Sequencing was done on a sample of PBMCs. The clonotype was recovered from a boy aged 2 to 9 in good health and CMV-seronegative. This chain uses TRBV25-1 with TRBJ1-1; D might be TRBD1 (5 bases). CDR3 bases: TGTGCCAGCAGTGAATCAACTTGGGGCAACACTGAAGCTTTCTTT. It translates to CASSESTWGNTEAFF.